The 14 T cell receptor beta chains below were found in one sample sequenced in a study of shared clonotypes between healthy human individuals. Clones were read by immunoSEQ multiplex PCR, and TCRdb kept only the in-frame ones, dropping some. The data hold roughly 1,500,000 clones, with approximately 98.5% observed a single time. The material sequenced was naive CD4+ T cells sorted from blood. The subset was: CD45RA+ positively selected. The receptor set was obtained from a young man in good health.

The chain recombines TRBV7-6 with TRBJ1-2; D unresolved. Trimming stripped 6 bases from V and 5 bases from J, with 13 bases between. This CDR3 region has 13 residues. Per the germline V gene, CDR1 is SGHVS and CDR2 is FNYEAQ. This CDR3 reads CASSPAPVYGYTF. The CDR3 DNA reads as TGTGCCAGCAGTCCCGCCCCGGTGTATGGCTACACCTTC.

Worth noting for this clone: The sample has other DNA sequences that encode this CDR3 too. This chain uses TRBV5-1 with TRBJ1-1; D is perhaps TRBD1 (5 bases). Germline lookup yields CDR1 SGHRS and CDR2 YFSETQ. V dropped 1 base and J dropped 1 base, with 11 bases sitting between them. The CDR3 is 15 residues long. CDR3 region: CASSLFAGSNTEAFF. The DNA for the CDR3 is TGCGCCAGCAGCTTGTTTGCAGGGTCGAACACTGAAGCTTTCTTT. Full variable domain (remainder filled in from reference TRBV5-1 and TRBJ1-1): KAGVTQTPRYLIKTRGQQVTLSCSPISGHRSVSWYQQTPGQGLQFLFEYFSETQRNKGNFPGRFSGRQFSNSRSEMNVSTLELGDSALYLCASSLFAGSNTEAFFGQGTRLTVV.

The rearrangement uses TRBV9 and TRBJ2-2, with D perhaps being TRBD1 or TRBD2 (5 bases each). The CDR3 sequence is 16 residues long. Trimming stripped 4 bases from V and 4 bases from J, with 17 bases between. CDR1 and CDR2 from the germline V gene are SGDLS and YYNGEE. The CDR3 coding sequence is TGTGCCAGCAGCCCTTCCCACGGGGCCGGCACCGGGGAGCTGTTTTTT. Protein product: CASSPSHGAGTGELFF.

The CDR3 protein is CASSYSPVKGEAFF. For the CDR3, the DNA is TGTGCCAGCAGTTACTCACCGGTTAAGGGCGAAGCTTTCTTT. The chain combines TRBV6-5 with TRBJ1-1; D remains unclear. The CDR3 has 14 amino acids. Trimming left V 0 bases short and J 8 bases short, with 13 bases between. Germline CDR1 MNHEY, CDR2 SVGAGI.

The genes are TRBV28 and TRBJ1-5; TRBD1 might be the D (6 bases). CDR3 length: 16 amino acids. The V end lost 3 bases, the J end lost 2 bases, and 14 bases lay between the germline ends. Germline V gene data show CDR1 as MDHEN and CDR2 as SYDVKM. CDR3 protein: CASSLLGQFRNQPQHF. The CDR3, as DNA: TGTGCCAGCAGTTTGTTAGGACAGTTTCGCAATCAGCCCCAGCATTTT.

This clone has a single count. This sequence joins TRBV19 and TRBJ2-7; perhaps D is TRBD1 or TRBD2 (5 bases each). Deletions cut 3 bases from V and 6 bases from J, with 39 bases between. Germline values: CDR1 LNHDA, CDR2 SQIVND (reference sequence). The CDR3 extends over 22 amino acids. In DNA, the CDR3 is TGTGCCAGTAGTATCCCAGTAGTATGTGGGGGATGTAGGGAAAATAAGTCTCGCGAGCAGTACTTC. This gives the protein CASSIPVVCGGCRENKSREQYF.

The chain is built from TRBV18 and TRBJ2-1; D gene unclear. V was shortened by 11 bases and J by 8 bases, with 19 bases between the two germline ends. This CDR3 has 13 amino acids. Germline assignment: CDR1 KGHSH and CDR2 LQKENI. The CDR3 loop reads CAQAVDLRHEQFF. In nucleotides, the CDR3 is TGTGCCCAGGCAGTCGACCTAAGGCATGAGCAGTTCTTC.

CDR3 residues: CASSFRAAISTDTQYF. The DNA of the CDR3 is TGTGCCAGCAGCTTTAGAGCGGCCATAAGTACAGATACGCAGTATTTT. The gene calls are TRBV7-9 and TRBJ2-3, with D possibly TRBD2 on 5 matching bases. Germline V lookup: CDR1 SEHNR, CDR2 FQNEAQ (reference sequence). The germline V and J ends were trimmed by 3 bases and 3 bases, with 16 bases remaining between them. The CDR3 is 16 amino acids.

On this clone itself: The same CDR3 arises from other DNA sequences in this sample as well. The rearrangement uses TRBV2 and TRBJ1-5; no firm D call. The CDR3 is made up of 11 amino acids. V was pared by 3 bases and J by 5 bases, with 2 bases between. The V gene's germline CDR1 is SNHLY and CDR2 FYNNEI. The CDR3 sequence is CASSDHQPQHF. For the CDR3, the DNA is TGTGCCAGCAGTGACCATCAGCCCCAGCATTTT.

This chain joins TRBV19 and TRBJ2-1; D remains ambiguous. Per the germline V gene, CDR1 is LNHDA and CDR2 is SQIVND (reference sequence). The V end lost 5 bases, the J end lost 5 bases, and 16 bases lay between the germline ends. This CDR3 spans 15 amino acids. CDR3 sequence reads: CASSQGRPNHNEQFF. CDR3 DNA: TGTGCCAGTAGTCAAGGGCGGCCGAACCACAATGAGCAGTTCTTC.

The chain is built from TRBV5-1 and TRBJ2-7, with D unresolved. Trimming removed 0 bases at V and 6 bases at J, with 13 bases between. The CDR3 totals 14 residues. The germline gives CDR1 SGHRS, CDR2 YFSETQ. This CDR3 is CASSLAGPSSEQYF. CDR3 sequence (DNA): TGCGCCAGCAGCTTGGCTGGACCGTCGTCCGAGCAGTACTTC.

The chain combines TRBV4-2 with TRBJ2-6, with 7 bases matching TRBD1. This CDR3 comprises 16 residues. J gave up 4 bases and V 4 bases, and 7 bases lay outside the gene matches. Germline V gene sequence: CDR1 LGHNA, CDR2 YNFKEQ. Here the CDR3 reads CASSPNKGAGANVLTF. The CDR3 DNA follows: TGTGCCAGCAGCCCCAATAAGGGGGCCGGGGCCAACGTCCTGACTTTC.

J is TRBJ1-1 and V is TRBV19; 7 positions agree with TRBD1. V trimming: 5 bases; J trimming: 4 bases; junction bases outside the gene matches: 10. Per germline, CDR1 LNHDA and CDR2 SQIVND (reference sequence). The CDR3 has 15 amino acids. The CDR3: CASSGYRGGATEAFF. The CDR3, as DNA: TGTGCCAGTAGTGGGTACAGGGGAGGGGCCACTGAAGCTTTCTTT.

V gene TRBV5-1 combines with J gene TRBJ2-5, with 10 nucleotides matching TRBD2. Per germline, CDR1 SGHRS and CDR2 YFSETQ. This CDR3 is built from 15 residues. V shed 4 bases, J shed 5 bases, and the junction held 8 bases outside the gene matches. The CDR3 bases are TGCGCCAGCAGCACTGCTAGCGGGAGTTCTGAGACCCAGTACTTC. Translation: CASSTASGSSETQYF. Based on the CDR3 plus reference TRBV5-1 and TRBJ2-5, the full variable domain is KAGVTQTPRYLIKTRGQQVTLSCSPISGHRSVSWYQQTPGQGLQFLFEYFSETQRNKGNFPGRFSGRQFSNSRSEMNVSTLELGDSALYLCASSTASGSSETQYFGPGTRLLVL.